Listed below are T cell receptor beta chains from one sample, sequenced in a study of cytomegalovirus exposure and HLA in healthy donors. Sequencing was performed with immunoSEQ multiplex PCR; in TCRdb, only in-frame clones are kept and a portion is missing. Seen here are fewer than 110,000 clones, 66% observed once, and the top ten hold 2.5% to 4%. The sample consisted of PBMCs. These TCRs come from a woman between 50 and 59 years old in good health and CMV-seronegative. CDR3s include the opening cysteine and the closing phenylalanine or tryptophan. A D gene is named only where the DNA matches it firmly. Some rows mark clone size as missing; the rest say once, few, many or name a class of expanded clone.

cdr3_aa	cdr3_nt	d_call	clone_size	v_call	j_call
CASSRDRGHGELFF	TGCGCCAGCAGCCGAGACAGGGGTCACGGGGAGCTGTTTTTT	TRBD1	NA	TRBV4-1	TRBJ2-2
CASSEAGTGGGYTF	TGTGCCAGCAGCGAAGCTGGGACAGGAGGTGGCTACACCTTC	TRBD1	NA	TRBV7-6	TRBJ1-2
CASGVKGSGELFF	TGTGCCAGCGGGGTAAAGGGGTCCGGGGAGCTGTTTTTT	NA	NA	TRBV7-2	TRBJ2-2
CASSQEWEETGYGYTF	TGCGCCAGCAGCCAAGAATGGGAAGAGACAGGATATGGCTACACCTTC	NA	few	TRBV4-3	TRBJ1-2
CASSQIHTQGAFF	TGCGCCAGCAGCCAAATACACACCCAGGGGGCTTTCTTT	NA	NA	TRBV4-3	TRBJ1-1
CASSVGQQETQYF	TGTGCCAGCAGTGTGGGACAGCAAGAGACCCAGTACTTC	TRBD1	NA	TRBV7-3	TRBJ2-5
CAWSGMLTDEAFF	TGTGCCTGGAGTGGGATGTTGACAGATGAAGCTTTCTTT	NA	NA	TRBV30	TRBJ1-1
CASSYSNVRGVAQGNQPQHF	TGTGCCAGCAGTTACTCGAATGTCAGGGGGGTGGCGCAGGGCAATCAGCCCCAGCATTTT	TRBD1	NA	TRBV6-8	TRBJ1-5
CASSQGDSPNQPQHF	TGTGCCAGCAGTCAAGGGGACAGCCCGAATCAGCCCCAGCATTTT	TRBD1	NA	TRBV6-1	TRBJ1-5
CSVERRQTIETQYF	TGCAGCGTTGAACGGAGACAGACGATAGAGACCCAGTACTTC	NA	NA	TRBV29-1	TRBJ2-5
CASSLTTGLGAEAFF	TGTGCCAGCAGCTTAACGACAGGGCTTGGCGCTGAAGCTTTCTTT	TRBD1	NA	TRBV11-1	TRBJ1-1
CASRQGADTEAFF	TGTGCCAGCCGACAGGGGGCGGACACTGAAGCTTTCTTT	TRBD1	NA	TRBV19	TRBJ1-1
CASSSGTLNTEAFF	TGTGCCAGCAGCTCCGGGACACTGAACACTGAAGCTTTCTTT	NA	NA	TRBV7-2	TRBJ1-1
CATSRQDYGYTF	TGTGCCACCAGCAGGCAGGACTATGGCTACACCTTC	NA	few	TRBV15	TRBJ1-2
CASSHGQRAANYGYTF	TGTGCCAGCAGCCATGGACAAAGGGCGGCTAACTATGGCTACACCTTC	NA	NA	TRBV16	TRBJ1-2
CASSVTGWVIEQYF	TGTGCCAGCAGTGTAACAGGGTGGGTTATCGAGCAGTACTTC	NA	NA	TRBV2	TRBJ2-7
CASGGANSNQPQHF	TGCGCCAGTGGGGGGGCGAATAGCAATCAGCCCCAGCATTTT	NA	NA	TRBV10-2	TRBJ1-5
CASSPTGYQTGELFF	TGCGCCAGCAGTCCTACGGGGTACCAGACCGGGGAGCTGTTTTTT	NA	few	TRBV4-1	TRBJ2-2
CASSLRRRQETQYF	TGTGCCAGCAGTCTGAGGCGGAGGCAAGAGACCCAGTACTTC	NA	NA	TRBV7-2	TRBJ2-5
CASSPSYRDTQYF	TGCGCCAGCAGCCCTAGCTATAGAGATACGCAGTATTTT	NA	NA	TRBV5-1	TRBJ2-3
CASSLGTGETQYF	TGCGCCAGCAGCTTGGGGACAGGGGAGACCCAGTACTTC	TRBD1	NA	TRBV5-1	TRBJ2-5
CASSLVETSYEQYF	TGTGCCAGCAGCTTGGTAGAGACTTCCTACGAGCAGTACTTC	NA	NA	TRBV5-6	TRBJ2-7
CASRRTGETEAFF	TGTGCCAGCAGGAGGACAGGGGAAACTGAAGCTTTCTTT	TRBD1	few	TRBV7-9	TRBJ1-1
CASKQGAQSYEQYF	TGTGCCAGCAAACAGGGGGCGCAAAGCTACGAGCAGTACTTC	TRBD1	NA	TRBV6-5	TRBJ2-7
CAIGMAGTDTQYF	TGTGCCATCGGAATGGCGGGAACAGATACGCAGTATTTT	NA	NA	TRBV10-3	TRBJ2-3
CASSPAGPYNEQFF	TGTGCCAGCTCACCAGCGGGACCCTACAATGAGCAGTTCTTC	NA	once	TRBV18	TRBJ2-1
CASSFGQGIWETQYF	TGTGCCAGCAGCTTTGGACAGGGGATATGGGAGACCCAGTACTTC	TRBD1	NA	TRBV7-3	TRBJ2-5
CASSYQGGKLFF	TGTGCCAGCAGTTACCAAGGGGGAAAACTGTTTTTT	NA	few	TRBV6-5	TRBJ1-4
CASSPSGERRETQYF	TGTGCCAGCAGCCCTTCGGGGGAGAGGAGAGAGACCCAGTACTTC	NA	NA	TRBV5-4	TRBJ2-5
CASSPPEGITEAFF	TGTGCTAGCTCACCACCGGAGGGAATCACTGAAGCTTTCTTT	NA	NA	TRBV18	TRBJ1-1
CASSDLTSGRTEQFF	TGTGCCAGCAGTGACCTGACTAGCGGGAGAACTGAGCAGTTCTTC	TRBD2	NA	TRBV6-4	TRBJ2-1
CASSPRGHRTNYGYTF	TGTGCCAGCAGCCCCAGGGGGCACCGAACTAACTATGGCTACACCTTC	TRBD1	NA	TRBV6-6	TRBJ1-2
CASRPHRGLNIQYF	TGTGCCAGCAGGCCTCACCGGGGACTCAACATTCAGTACTTC	NA	NA	TRBV7-3	TRBJ2-4
CASRQSSGNTIYF	TGTGCCAGTAGACAGAGCTCTGGAAACACCATATATTTT	NA	NA	TRBV2	TRBJ1-3
CASSPLGGSEVVPYF	TGTGCCAGCAGCCCCTTGGGCGGGAGTGAGGTTGTGCCGTATTTT	TRBD2	NA	TRBV5-5	TRBJ2-3
CASRMSGVPSMSYTF	TGTGCCAGTAGGATGTCAGGGGTCCCCTCTATGAGCTACACCTTC	NA	NA	TRBV19	TRBJ1-2
CAISEAGQADTEAFF	TGTGCCATCAGTGAGGCCGGACAGGCGGACACTGAAGCTTTCTTT	TRBD1	NA	TRBV10-3	TRBJ1-1
CASSFAGSSGANVLTF	TGTGCCAGCAGCTTTGCGGGGTCCTCTGGGGCCAACGTCCTGACTTTC	NA	few	TRBV5-6	TRBJ2-6
CASSLYASGSSYEQYF	TGTGCCAGCAGTTTATATGCTAGCGGGAGCTCCTACGAGCAGTACTTC	TRBD2	NA	TRBV28	TRBJ2-7
CASSTRGGSGNTIYF	TGTGCCAGTAGTACCCGGGGAGGCTCTGGAAACACCATATATTTT	NA	NA	TRBV19	TRBJ1-3
CSAFFRGQYF	TGCAGTGCCTTTTTTCGGGGGCAGTATTTT	NA	NA	TRBV20-1	TRBJ2-3
CASNAVENNYGYTF	TGTGCCAGCAATGCCGTGGAGAACAACTATGGCTACACCTTC	NA	once	TRBV19	TRBJ1-2